The 25 T cell receptor beta chains below were found in one sample sequenced in a study of T-cell memory formation after mild COVID-19. TCRdb processed the 5' RACE reads anew with MiXCR; each CDR3 protein has one entry. The repertoire holds roughly 240,000 distinct CDR3 sequences, with 15% as singletons. The material sequenced was PBMCs or a T cell subset sorted from them (not recorded which). These receptors came from an adult woman who had mild COVID-19 (a few samples of this study predate the infection). Cell type and time point are not known.

The chain uses TRBV7-8 and TRBJ2-2; D unclear. The CDR3 spans 14 residues. The V gene lost 6 bases and the J gene lost 2 bases, with 10 bases spanning the gap. CDR1 is SGHVS, CDR2 FQNEAQ, per germline. Here the CDR3 DNA reads TGTGCCAGCAGGACCACTACAAACACCGGGGAGCTGTTTTTT. Translating it yields CASRTTTNTGELFF.

J is TRBJ2-7 and V is TRBV3-1, with D unresolved. This CDR3 spans 14 amino acids. The ends were cut back, 4 bases at V and 6 bases at J, with 16 bases in the middle. The germline gives CDR1 LGHDT, CDR2 YNNKEL (reference sequence). CDR3 bases: TGTGCCAGCAGCCGCTTGGAAGGTTCGGGCGAGCAGTACTTC. It is translated as CASSRLEGSGEQYF.

This clonotype was picked up many times. The V call is TRBV12-3 or TRBV12-4, the J call TRBJ1-1, with 12 bases fitting TRBD1. With 5 bases clipped from V and 7 bases from J, the junction kept 14 bases outside the gene matches. CDR3 length equals 17 residues. The DNA of the CDR3 is TGTGCCAGCAGTCCCCCCGGGGCCGGGACAGGGGGCCATGAAGCTTTCTTT. This encodes CASSPPGAGTGGHEAFF.

This chain uses TRBV6-5 with TRBJ1-2; weak D call: TRBD1 (5 bases). Germline V gives CDR1 MNHEY, CDR2 SVGAGI. This CDR3 region has 14 residues. V was pared by 0 bases and J by 4 bases, with 9 bases between. This CDR3 is CASSYSGQVYGYTF. CDR3 nucleotides: TGTGCCAGCAGTTACTCGGGGCAGGTCTATGGCTACACCTTC.

The table lists this clonotype with a few counts. The chain's CDR3 is CATRDRTNEKLFF. CDR3 in DNA: TGTGCCACCAGGGACAGGACTAATGAAAAACTGTTTTTT. This chain joins TRBV24-1 and TRBJ1-4, with 7 bases fitting TRBD1. J was trimmed by 2 bases and V by 7 bases; bases with no gene match: 0. Germline CDR1 KGHDR, CDR2 SFDVKD. The CDR3 is made up of 13 amino acids.

V is TRBV6-2 or TRBV6-3 and J is TRBJ1-5; D remains ambiguous. The ends were cut back, 0 bases at V and 7 bases at J, with 7 bases in the middle. There are 13 residues in the CDR3. The germline gives CDR1 MNHEY, CDR2 SVGEGT. CDR3 DNA: TGTGCCAGCAGTTACTCCCGTTGGCAGCCCCAGCATTTT. This encodes CASSYSRWQPQHF.

The chain joins TRBV20-1 to TRBJ1-5; perhaps TRBD1 as D (5 bases). This CDR3 contains 14 residues. V dropped 3 bases and J dropped 9 bases, with 18 bases sitting between them. Germline CDR1 is DFQATT and CDR2 is SNEGSKA (reference sequence). The CDR3 reads CSARPGPSLGPQHF. The CDR3 DNA is TGCAGTGCTAGGCCAGGGCCCTCACTGGGGCCCCAGCATTTT.

The chain combines TRBV2 with TRBJ2-1; 14 positions agree with TRBD2. V trimming: 5 bases; J trimming: 9 bases; junction bases outside the gene matches: 6. This CDR3 is built from 15 residues. Germline V lookup: CDR1 SNHLY, CDR2 FYNNEI. The CDR3 nucleotides read TGTGCCAGCAGTTCGGGACTAGCGGGGGCATTTGAGCAGTTCTTC. Amino acids: CASSSGLAGAFEQFF.

V gene TRBV27 combines with J gene TRBJ2-3; D unclear. CDR1 is MNHEY and CDR2 is SMNVEV in the germline V gene (reference sequence). The CDR3 consists of 14 residues. Trimming took 5 bases from V and 0 from J, leaving 9 bases between them. CDR3 protein: CASSREVSTDTQYF. CDR3 sequence (DNA): TGTGCCAGCAGTAGAGAAGTTAGCACAGATACGCAGTATTTT.

The rearrangement uses TRBV29-1 and TRBJ2-1; TRBD2 matches 8 bases. This CDR3 is 12 amino acids long. After removal of 6 bases from V and 7 bases from J, the junction contained 5 bases not matched to a gene. The germline gives CDR1 SQVTM, CDR2 ANQGSEA. The CDR3 DNA follows: TGCAGCGTAACTAGCGGTAGGAATGAGCAGTTCTTC. Encoded protein: CSVTSGRNEQFF.

This clonotype was observed many times. At one end, the junction sequence differs from germline, possibly due to a read error. This chain joins TRBV5-1 and TRBJ2-2; 8 bases are a match to TRBD2. The CDR3 spans 15 residues. The germline V gene has CDR1 SGHRS and CDR2 YFSETQ. CDR3 sequence: CASSLAGSNTGELFF. As DNA, the CDR3 is TGTGCCAGCAGCTTAGCGGGGTCGAACACCGGGGAGCTGTTTTTT.

CDR3 bases: TGTGCCAGCACCCTAGGAGGTTACTCTGGAAACACCATATATTTT. Translating it yields CASTLGGYSGNTIYF. V is TRBV12-3 or TRBV12-4 and J is TRBJ1-3, with no clear D. The CDR3 consists of 15 residues. Between the trimmed V and J ends, which lost 7 bases and 0 bases, there was a span of 13 bases.

The J gene is TRBJ2-1, the V gene TRBV11-2, with D hard to call. This CDR3 has 13 amino acids. The V gene lost 3 bases and the J gene lost 4 bases, with 7 bases spanning the gap. CDR1 is SGHAT and CDR2 is FQNNGV in the germline V gene. The CDR3 sequence is CASSFSLYNEQFF. The DNA of the CDR3 is TGTGCCAGCAGCTTTAGCCTGTACAATGAGCAGTTCTTC.

This clonotype was found a few times. V usage is TRBV7-8 and J usage is TRBJ2-3; D may be TRBD1 (5 bases). CDR3 length: 16 amino acids. CDR1 and CDR2 (germline): SGHVS, FQNEAQ. The germline V and J ends were trimmed by 3 bases and 5 bases, with 18 bases remaining between them. CDR3 protein: CASSFRVLSSKDTQYF. CDR3 sequence (DNA): TGTGCCAGCAGCTTCAGGGTTCTTTCTTCGAAAGATACGCAGTATTTT. The variable domain in full, completed from reference TRBV7-8 and TRBJ2-3, reads GAGVSQSPRYKVAKRGQDVALRCDPISGHVSLFWYQQALGQGPEFLTYFQNEAQLDKSGLPSDRFFAERPEGSVSTLKIQRTQQEDSAVYLCASSFRVLSSKDTQYFGPGTRLTVL.

CDR3 coding DNA: TGTGCCATCGAGACTCTGGCTGAAGCTTTCTTT. Its protein product is CAIETLAEAFF. J is TRBJ1-1 and V is TRBV6-1; D unclear. Per the germline V gene, CDR1 is MNHNS and CDR2 is SASEGT. Deletions cut 10 bases from V and 6 bases from J, with 12 bases between. CDR3 length: 11 amino acids.

The chain is built from TRBV27 and TRBJ2-7, with a weak D call TRBD2 (5 bases). There are 15 residues in the CDR3. The V end was cut by 2 bases, the J end by 5 bases, with 16 bases between. The germline V gene encodes CDR1 MNHEY and CDR2 SMNVEV (reference sequence). CDR3 nucleotides: TGTGCCAGCAGTTTAGGAGCGGTGCCCAGCAACGAGCAGTACTTC. Protein sequence: CASSLGAVPSNEQYF.

The table lists this clonotype with a few counts. The J gene is TRBJ2-1, the V gene TRBV12-3 or TRBV12-4, with 16 bases aligning to TRBD2. The CDR3 contains 18 residues. J gave up 6 bases and V 5 bases, and 10 bases lay outside the gene matches. The CDR3 is CASSGTSGRARGGNEQFF. The CDR3 DNA is TGTGCCAGCAGTGGGACTAGCGGGAGGGCCAGGGGAGGCAATGAGCAGTTCTTC.

J is TRBJ1-2 and V is TRBV20-1; no definite D call. V was pared by 5 bases and J by 2 bases, with 9 bases between. The CDR3 is 12 amino acids. The germline CDR1 and CDR2 sequences are DFQATT and SNEGSKA (reference sequence). In DNA form, the CDR3 reads TGCAGTGCTCGTATCGTGAACTATGGCTACACCTTC. Amino acid sequence: CSARIVNYGYTF.

CDR3 sequence reads: CASSYSRGARYGYTF. In DNA form, the CDR3 reads TGTGCCAGCAGTTACTCACGGGGGGCACGGTATGGCTACACCTTC. V usage is TRBV6-5 and J usage is TRBJ1-2; the D gene is possibly TRBD1 (6 bases). Germline loops: CDR1 MNHEY, CDR2 SVGAGI. The CDR3 sequence is 15 residues long. V gave up 0 bases and J gave up 5 bases, with 13 bases separating them.

In this sample, this clonotype turned up a few times. V and J are TRBV7-9 and TRBJ2-7; tentative D call: TRBD2 (5 bases). Germline lookup yields CDR1 SEHNR and CDR2 FQNEAQ (reference sequence). V gave up 0 bases and J gave up 3 bases, with 9 bases separating them. This CDR3 is built from 14 residues. CDR3 amino acids: CASSLAGAIYEQYF. The DNA of the CDR3 is TGTGCCAGCAGCTTAGCGGGAGCTATCTACGAGCAGTACTTC.

This chain links TRBV30 with TRBJ2-3; D remains unclear. The V gene lost 5 bases and the J gene lost 2 bases, with 5 bases spanning the gap. The CDR3 totals 11 residues. The germline V gene has CDR1 GTSNPN and CDR2 SVGIG (reference sequence). The CDR3 is CAWGVTDTQYF. The CDR3 DNA reads as TGTGCCTGGGGGGTCACAGATACGCAGTATTTT.

This clonotype was picked up a small number of times. A much more abundant neighbour one base away suggests this may be a read error. V and J are TRBV15 and TRBJ1-2; D uncertain. CDR3 size: 13 residues. V was trimmed by 0 bases and J by 7 bases, leaving 9 bases between them. Germline-derived CDR1 and CDR2 are LNHNV and YYDKDF (reference sequence). CDR3 DNA: TGTGCCACCAGCAGAGATCATTACAGTGGCTACACCTTC. This encodes CATSRDHYSGYTF.

The rearrangement joins TRBV19 to TRBJ2-7, with 9 bases fitting TRBD2. Losses at the gene ends were 1 base for V and 2 bases for J; bases not matched to a gene: 6. This CDR3 comprises 16 residues. Germline loops: CDR1 LNHDA, CDR2 SQIVND (reference sequence). CDR3 amino acids: CASSIGAASGAYEQYF. For the CDR3, the DNA is TGTGCCAGTAGTATAGGGGCTGCTAGCGGGGCCTACGAGCAGTACTTC.

In this sample, this clonotype turned up a few times. This rearrangement joins TRBV9 to TRBJ1-4; D might be TRBD1 (5 bases). This CDR3 comprises 18 residues. V gave up 3 bases and J gave up 0 bases, with 18 bases separating them. Germline V lookup: CDR1 SGDLS, CDR2 YYNGEE. The CDR3: CASSASQGGIATNEKLFF. DNA of the CDR3: TGTGCCAGCAGCGCGTCGCAGGGAGGGATTGCAACTAATGAAAAACTGTTTTTT.

This clonotype was picked up one time. CDR3 sequence (DNA): TGTGCCAGCTACCGCGGGGGGAGTGGTCAGCCCCAGCATTTT. Amino acid sequence: CASYRGGSGQPQHF. The rearrangement links TRBV6-2 or TRBV6-3 to TRBJ1-5; D is possibly TRBD1 (5 bases). V was cut by 8 bases and J by 6 bases, with 17 bases left in between. The CDR3 consists of 14 residues. Germline-derived CDR1 and CDR2 are MNHEY and SVGEGT.